This TCR beta chain was found in a study of OX40 agonist ivuxolimab in advanced cancers. Sequenced by immunoSEQ multiplex PCR; TCRdb stores in-frame clones only, minus some. The sample includes 50,000 to 55,000 clones, 85% to 90% seen only once; the top ten take roughly a tenth. On this clone: Its antigen is still unknown.

General study findings and limits: At doses 0.1 to 3.0 mg/kg, CD4+ and CD8+ clones expanded. Partial responders at 0.1-3.0 mg/kg had among the lowest clonal expansion. More expanded clones were seen, on average, in CD8+ T cells than in CD4+.

Germline lookup yields CDR1 MNHEY and CDR2 SMNVEV (reference sequence). The CDR3 runs 13 residues. Trimming pared 5 bases from V and 4 bases from J, leaving 9 bases between. Autoimmune disease history or systemic immunosuppression excluded patients. The receptor was derived from an adult with an advanced solid tumor such as melanoma, head and neck, liver or kidney cancer. The rearrangement uses TRBV27 and TRBJ1-5; D is undetermined. This sample comprised CD4+ or CD8+ T cells sorted from blood, obtained in a trial of the OX40 agonist ivuxolimab. The CDR3 protein is CASSPIQNQPQHF. The CDR3 DNA sequence: TGTGCCAGCAGTCCCATACAAAATCAGCCCCAGCATTTT.